This section outlines one T cell receptor (beta chain) sequence together with its context. The antigen remains unidentified. The data originate from a study of T cells after yellow fever vaccination. Study-level information: With SMART-Seq v4 Ultra Low Input, the fractions containing low cell numbers were prepared. Study results and limitations: Reappearance after the booster was observed for most primary-vaccination clones (more than 95% CD4, approximately 90% CD8). Abundant bulk-population clonotypes could contaminate the FACS-sorted repertoires.

This CDR3 has 17 amino acids. The V end was cut by 1 base, the J end by 4 bases, with 17 bases between. Germline V gene sequence: CDR1 LGHNA, CDR2 YNFKEQ. One entry per CDR3 protein results from TCRdb running MiXCR on the 5' RACE reads. Of 70,000 or so distinct CDR3 sequences listed, around 6.2% were seen once; the top ten hold 2.2%. This TCR was recovered from a young man who received the YFV17D yellow fever vaccine. This chain links TRBV4-2 with TRBJ2-1; D perhaps matches TRBD1 (6 bases). Specimen: CD4+ T cells sorted from PBMCs, collected around 15 days after the first yellow fever vaccination. The DNA of the CDR3 is TGTGCCAGCAGCCAAGGTATGGCAGGACAGATATACAATGAGCAGTTCTTC. Translated, it gives CASSQGMAGQIYNEQFF.